This T cell receptor (beta chain) was profiled in a study of tumor-infiltrating lymphocytes in primary liver carcinoma. The study co-extracted DNA and RNA from around 20-30 mg of unsorted bulk tissue. With 500 to 650 ng total RNA as template and a constant-region primer, TCR beta cDNA was made. Investigators got TCR beta libraries out of three nested multiplex PCR rounds, done with slightly modified ARM-PCR. TCRdb redid the calling of the multiplex PCR reads with MiXCR, one entry per CDR3 protein. This sample has around 35,000 distinct CDR3 sequences, with roughly 80% found just once. A note on this clonotype: The junction departs from germline at one end; a sequencing error may be responsible.

This TCR was sampled from a middle-aged man with primary liver carcinoma and hepatitis B virus infection. Sequencing was done on a sample of tumor-adjacent normal liver tissue.

The CDR3 coding sequence is TGTGCCAGCAGCGGACTAGCGGGAGGTCTTGAGGATGAACAGTTCTTC. As protein: CASSGLAGGLEDEQFF. V is TRBV28 and J is TRBJ2-1, with TRBD2 matching 14 bases. This CDR3 is 16 amino acids long. Germline V gene data show CDR1 as MDHEN and CDR2 as SYDVKM.